These T cell receptor beta chains were read from a single sample in a study of blood T cell repertoires in COVID-19. Libraries were prepared by immunoSEQ multiplex PCR; TCRdb keeps only in-frame clonotypes and omits some of them. The profile shows about 68,000 clones, 60% to 80% of them singletons. Sequencing used peripheral blood. These TCRs come from a woman in her fifties or sixties with acute or convalescent COVID-19. The CDR3 runs from the conserved cysteine through the conserved F or W. A D gene is named only where the DNA matches it firmly. Part of the rows lack a size; the others show once, few, many or a class for expanded clones.

cdr3_aa | cdr3_nt | j_call | d_call | clone_size | v_call
CASSQDSSYEQYF | TGTGCCAGCAGCCAGGACTCCTCCTACGAGCAGTACTTC | TRBJ2-7 | . | few | TRBV6-2/TRBV6-3
CASSPGTGRVNTEAFF | TGTGCCAGCAGCCCCGGGACAGGTAGGGTGAACACTGAAGCTTTCTTT | TRBJ1-1 | TRBD1 | few | TRBV9
CATPRDRVNSPLHF | TGTGCCACCCCCCGGGACAGGGTTAATTCACCCCTCCACTTT | TRBJ1-6 | TRBD1 | . | TRBV2
CASSLATSGSETQYF | TGCGCCAGCAGCTTGGCAACTAGCGGGAGTGAGACCCAGTACTTC | TRBJ2-5 | TRBD2 | . | TRBV5-1
CASSLDQGPTDTQYF | TGTGCCAGCAGTTTAGATCAGGGGCCCACAGATACGCAGTATTTT | TRBJ2-3 | . | . | TRBV28
CAGSGGVNTEAFF | TGTGCCGGCTCAGGGGGCGTGAACACTGAAGCTTTCTTT | TRBJ1-1 | TRBD1 | . | TRBV7-9
CASSLRTGGSLTEAFF | TGTGCCAGCAGCCTCAGGACAGGGGGCAGTTTAACTGAAGCTTTCTTT | TRBJ1-1 | TRBD1 | . | TRBV16
CASSFNGVNEKLFF | TGTGCCAGCAGCTTTAACGGAGTAAATGAAAAACTGTTTTTT | TRBJ1-4 | . | . | TRBV5-5
CASSQGAEIGIGAQYF | TGTGCCAGCAGCCAAGGTGCTGAGATCGGGATCGGGGCCCAGTACTTC | TRBJ2-5 | . | . | TRBV3-1/TRBV3-2
CASSPLRGGPNNEQFF | TGTGCCAGCAGCCCCCTACGGGGGGGGCCGAACAATGAGCAGTTCTTC | TRBJ2-1 | TRBD2 | once | TRBV11-2
CASSFQGGNTEAFF | TGCGCCAGCAGCTTCCAGGGGGGGAACACTGAAGCTTTCTTT | TRBJ1-1 | TRBD1 | . | TRBV5-1
CASSSGQTYEQYF | TGCGCCAGCTCCTCGGGACAAACCTACGAGCAGTACTTC | TRBJ2-7 | . | . | TRBV5-1
CASSQQDPNTEAFF | TGCGCCAGCAGCCAACAGGACCCGAACACTGAAGCTTTCTTT | TRBJ1-1 | . | . | TRBV5-1
CASSDLANTGELFF | TGTGCCAGCTCTGATTTGGCAAACACCGGGGAGCTGTTTTTT | TRBJ2-2 | . | . | TRBV3-1/TRBV3-2
CASSRTGIQPQHF | TGTGCCAGCAGCCGTACAGGGATTCAGCCCCAGCATTTT | TRBJ1-5 | . | . | TRBV11-2
CASSLAGGAYLNEQYF | TGCGCCAGCAGTCTTGCTGGGGGGGCCTACCTCAACGAGCAGTACTTC | TRBJ2-7 | . | . | TRBV4-1
CSASRYRGAYEQYF | TGCAGTGCTAGTCGGTACAGGGGAGCCTACGAGCAGTACTTC | TRBJ2-7 | TRBD1 | . | TRBV20-1
CASTWTGEDTEAFF | TGCGCCAGCACCTGGACAGGGGAGGACACTGAAGCTTTCTTT | TRBJ1-1 | TRBD1 | . | TRBV5-1
CASSFRGQGNEKLFF | TGTGCCAGCAGCTTCCGGGGACAGGGGAATGAAAAACTGTTTTTT | TRBJ1-4 | TRBD1 | . | TRBV5-8
CATFDRTGGYTF | TGTGCCACCTTCGACAGGACGGGTGGCTACACCTTC | TRBJ1-2 | . | few | TRBV9
CASSPREGTGVRKSNQPQHF | TGTGCCAGCAGCCCAAGGGAAGGGACAGGGGTCCGGAAAAGCAATCAGCCCCAGCATTTT | TRBJ1-5 | . | . | TRBV21-1
CASSQDGQVSLDTIYF | . | TRBJ1-3 | . | . | TRBV14
CASSPTVLRLNTGELFF | TGTGCCAGCAGCCCCACGGTCCTGCGCCTTAACACCGGGGAGCTGTTTTTT | TRBJ2-2 | . | . | TRBV11-2
CASALRETQPQHF | TGTGCTAGTGCCCTCAGGGAAACTCAGCCCCAGCATTTT | TRBJ1-5 | . | few | TRBV12-5
CASSFGRQETQYF | TGTGCCAGCAGTTTCGGGAGGCAAGAGACCCAGTACTTC | TRBJ2-5 | TRBD2 | . | TRBV28
CASSPRQHTEAFF | TGTGCCAGCAGTCCCCGACAGCACACTGAAGCTTTCTTT | TRBJ1-1 | . | . | TRBV6-6
CASSLYLADGELFF | TGTGCCAGCAGTCTCTACCTAGCGGACGGGGAGCTGTTTTTT | TRBJ2-2 | TRBD2 | . | TRBV27
CASSWGTSSTDTQYF | TGTGCCAGCAGCTGGGGGACTAGCAGCACAGATACGCAGTATTTT | TRBJ2-3 | TRBD2 | . | TRBV11-3
CASSLEATGRGTGELFF | TGTGCCAGCAGCTTGGAGGCCACTGGCCGGGGCACCGGGGAGCTGTTTTTT | TRBJ2-2 | . | . | TRBV5-6
CASLDPRGGYEQYF | TGTGCCAGTCTGGATCCCAGGGGAGGGTACGAGCAGTACTTC | TRBJ2-7 | . | once | TRBV19
CAIRGDSYGYTF | TGTGCCATCAGGGGGGACAGCTATGGCTACACCTTC | TRBJ1-2 | TRBD1 | . | TRBV10-3
CASSADRVQPQHF | TGTGCCAGCAGCGCCGACAGGGTTCAGCCCCAGCATTTT | TRBJ1-5 | TRBD1 | . | TRBV6-2/TRBV6-3
CASSSIGTGAEKLFF | TGTGCCAGCAGTTCTATCGGGACAGGGGCAGAAAAACTGTTTTTT | TRBJ1-4 | TRBD1 | . | TRBV27
CASSWQGAPAFF | TGCGCCAGCAGCTGGCAGGGGGCTCCCGCTTTCTTT | TRBJ1-1 | TRBD1 | once | TRBV5-1
CASSLGVPSGATGELFF | TGTGCCAGCAGCTTAGGGGTTCCTAGCGGGGCCACCGGGGAGCTGTTTTTT | TRBJ2-2 | TRBD2 | . | TRBV7-2
CASSLALGGEGYTF | TGCGCCAGCAGCTTGGCCCTGGGGGGAGAGGGCTACACCTTC | TRBJ1-2 | . | few | TRBV5-1
CSASPPDRGYYEQYF | TGCAGTGCTAGTCCACCGGACAGAGGGTATTACGAGCAGTACTTC | TRBJ2-7 | . | few | TRBV20-1